A single sample is the source of the 14 T cell receptor beta chains below, sequenced in a study of cytomegalovirus exposure and HLA in healthy donors. PCR involved 60 Vbeta and 13 Jbeta primers. Some clones are missing from TCRdb's copy, which holds only in-frame ones; the method was immunoSEQ multiplex PCR. The sample records about 190,000 clones, approximately 80% being singletons. The source material was PBMCs. The receptors come from a woman between 40 and 50 years old in good health and CMV-seronegative.

The chain has TRBV7-8 and TRBJ2-7; 8 bases are shared with TRBD2. The CDR3 contains 14 residues. Germline V gives CDR1 SGHVS, CDR2 FQNEAQ. V trimming: 4 bases; J trimming: 6 bases; junction bases outside the gene matches: 8. DNA for the CDR3: TGTGCCAGCAGCTCGGGGGGGTCTGTCGGCGAGCAGTACGTC. Its protein product is CASSSGGSVGEQYV.

V is TRBV5-6 and J is TRBJ2-5, with TRBD2 as a possible D gene (6 bases). The CDR3 spans 16 residues. Germline V gives CDR1 SGHDT, CDR2 YYEEEE. V was cut by 2 bases and J by 4 bases, with 18 bases left in between. The CDR3 reads CASSFSGVRSVETQYF. As DNA, the CDR3 is TGTGCCAGCAGCTTTTCGGGAGTAAGGTCGGTAGAGACCCAGTACTTC.

The chain employs TRBV7-3 and TRBJ2-7; TRBD2 might be the D (5 bases). Trimming removed 1 base from V and 5 bases from J, with 9 bases in between. This CDR3 region has 13 residues. Germline-derived CDR1 and CDR2 are SGHTA and FQGTGA. Written as DNA, the CDR3 is TGTGCCAGCAGCTTAAACTTCGGGAACGAGCAGTACTTC. Its translation is CASSLNFGNEQYF.

The chain carries TRBV5-1 and TRBJ2-3, with 11 positions matching TRBD2. The CDR3 extends over 18 amino acids. The V segment lost 4 bases and the J segment 3 bases; nucleotides outside the gene matches: 13. Germline V gives CDR1 SGHRS, CDR2 YFSETQ. CDR3 nucleotides: TGCGCCAGCAGCCCCCCATTGACTAGCGGGACATCAACAGATACGCAGTATTTT. This sequence encodes CASSPPLTSGTSTDTQYF. The full variable domain, its missing parts supplied by reference TRBV5-1 and TRBJ2-3, is KAGVTQTPRYLIKTRGQQVTLSCSPISGHRSVSWYQQTPGQGLQFLFEYFSETQRNKGNFPGRFSGRQFSNSRSEMNVSTLELGDSALYLCASSPPLTSGTSTDTQYFGPGTRLTVL.

The table lists this clone with a few counts. This chain joins TRBV11-3 and TRBJ2-3, with D unclear. The germline V gene encodes CDR1 SGHNT and CDR2 YENEEA. The CDR3 contains 14 residues. Trimming removed 1 base at V and 2 bases at J, with 7 bases between. The CDR3 coding sequence is TGTGCCAGCAGCTTAGCAAGCGTCACAGATACGCAGTATTTT. This translates into CASSLASVTDTQYF.

The chain joins TRBV4-2 to TRBJ2-3, with TRBD2 matching over 8 bases. The J segment lost 0 bases and the V segment lost 0 bases, leaving 14 bases of the junction unmatched. The CDR3 sequence is 20 residues long. Germline loops: CDR1 LGHNA, CDR2 YNFKEQ. This CDR3 reads CASSQDAPGSSGISTDTQYF. Written as DNA, the CDR3 is TGTGCCAGCAGCCAAGATGCCCCCGGTAGTAGCGGGATAAGCACAGATACGCAGTATTTT.

This chain links TRBV19 with TRBJ1-4, with D hard to call. The CDR3 totals 17 residues. Per germline, CDR1 LNHDA and CDR2 SQIVND (reference sequence). Trimming took 5 bases from V and 0 from J, leaving 16 bases between them. The CDR3 DNA sequence: TGTGCCAGTAGTGCGGCAACGCCGCTTTCAACTAATGAAAAACTGTTTTTT. This gives the protein CASSAATPLSTNEKLFF.

This clone has only one observation. The V and J genes are TRBV6-1 and TRBJ1-2; D perhaps matches TRBD1 (6 bases). From germline, CDR1 is MNHNS and CDR2 SASEGT. Trimming took off 3 bases at V and 5 bases at J, with 16 bases between the two ends. The CDR3 consists of 15 residues. This chain's CDR3 is CASSENLQGRYGYTF. CDR3 nucleotides: TGTGCCAGCAGTGAGAATTTACAGGGACGGTATGGCTACACCTTC.

The rearrangement uses TRBV11-3 and TRBJ1-3; D not resolved. Germline V CDR1 and CDR2: SGHNT, YENEEA. This CDR3 is built from 15 residues. Trimming removed 7 bases at V and 1 base at J, with 14 bases between. CDR3 protein: CASTGPAGSGNTIYF. The CDR3 nucleotides read TGTGCCAGCACCGGCCCGGCGGGGTCTGGAAACACCATATATTTT.

This clone was counted once. The chain combines TRBV27 with TRBJ2-6; a possible D gene is TRBD1 (5 bases). The CDR3 has 17 amino acids. Trimming removed 6 bases from V and 0 bases from J, with 15 bases in between. Per the germline V gene, CDR1 is MNHEY and CDR2 is SMNVEV (reference sequence). The CDR3 sequence: CASRSQGISSGANVLTF. CDR3 DNA sequence: TGTGCCAGCAGGTCGCAGGGTATAAGCTCTGGGGCCAACGTCCTGACTTTC.

V gene TRBV30 combines with J gene TRBJ1-5; D is perhaps TRBD1 (5 bases). Trimming took off 2 bases at V and 1 base at J, with 12 bases between the two ends. The V gene's germline CDR1 is GTSNPN and CDR2 SVGIG (reference sequence). The CDR3 spans 15 residues. In DNA form, the CDR3 reads TGTGCCTGGAGTAAAGGGGTCGACAGCAATCAGCCCCAGCATTTT. Protein: CAWSKGVDSNQPQHF.

The V gene is TRBV5-4, the J gene TRBJ1-2, with D hard to call. The germline CDR1 and CDR2 sequences are SGHNT and YYREEE (reference sequence). Trimming shortened V by 2 bases and J by 2 bases, and 7 bases separated the two germline ends. The CDR3 runs to 13 residues. The CDR3 spells CASSLTENYGYTF. In DNA, the CDR3 is TGTGCCAGCAGCTTAACCGAGAACTATGGCTACACCTTC.

Only a few counts were recorded for this clone. J is TRBJ1-2 and V is TRBV7-8; unclear D gene. V was pared by 5 bases and J by 4 bases, with 11 bases between. In germline, CDR1 is SGHVS, CDR2 FQNEAQ. The CDR3 loop spans 13 amino acids. This chain's CDR3 is CASSPRRGYGYTF. CDR3 nucleotide sequence: TGTGCCAGCAGCCCCCGACGGGGCTATGGCTACACCTTC.

This chain connects TRBV27 to TRBJ1-6, with 9 bases identical to TRBD1. V was clipped by 5 bases and J by 6 bases; unmatched bases: 17. The germline CDR1 and CDR2 sequences are MNHEY and SMNVEV (reference sequence). This CDR3 is built from 19 residues. The CDR3 is CASSLKTTGGAGVNSPLHF. The CDR3 DNA sequence: TGTGCCAGCAGTCTTAAGACCACAGGGGGCGCGGGGGTTAATTCACCCCTCCACTTT.